This T cell receptor beta chain was recorded in a study of identical twins. A universal primer binding site was introduced by template switching. The final cDNA contained unique molecular identifiers. TCRdb reanalysed the 5' RACE reads using MiXCR and keeps one entry per CDR3 protein. The sample carries about 550,000 distinct CDR3 sequences, 20% to 25% recorded once. Overall study findings and caveats: Among out-of-frame alpha sequences shared by twins, low generation probability occurred in excess. Insertion counts were lower in abundant cord blood beta clonotypes, a trend that memory repertoires did not show.

This clonotype was observed a handful of times. Its antigen is not known. These data were also filed under a second study, of yellow fever vaccine responses in identical twins.

Sequencing used CD4+ T cells sorted from blood. The receptor was derived from a woman aged 18-35 years in good health.

CDR3 residues: CASSLGGSLYNEQFF. For the CDR3, the DNA is TGCGCCAGCAGCTTGGGCGGGAGTCTCTACAATGAGCAGTTCTTC. The chain links TRBV5-1 to TRBJ2-1, with 7 bases identical to TRBD2. CDR3 length: 15 amino acids. With 0 bases clipped from V and 3 bases from J, the junction kept 3 bases outside the gene matches. Per the germline V gene, CDR1 is SGHRS and CDR2 is YFSETQ.